These T cell receptor beta chains were read from a single sample in a study of vaccination and CD4 T cells after COVID-19. Their antigens remain unidentified. TCRdb reprocessed the PCR reads with MiXCR, giving one entry per CDR3 protein. The sample has over 5,500 distinct CDR3 sequences, around 50% seen once; the top ten hold around 54%. The specimen sequenced was CD4+ T cells from blood, cultured in vitro. The receptors here all came from a human donor in good health. Both conserved end residues are part of each CDR3.

J gene: TRBJ1-5
V gene: TRBV6-2/TRBV6-3
CDR3 length: 18
CDR3 protein: CASSRIARGTAAQEPQHF

J gene: TRBJ1-1
V gene: TRBV20-1
CDR3 length: 11
CDR3 protein: CSARTVTEAFF

J gene: TRBJ1-2
V gene: TRBV30
CDR3 length: 15
CDR3 protein: CAWTMTGITLGGYTF

J gene: TRBJ1-5
V gene: TRBV20-1
CDR3 length: 14
CDR3 protein: CSARAGQGYQPQHF

J gene: TRBJ2-1
V gene: TRBV5-8
CDR3 length: 16
CDR3 protein: CASSLVLGSSYNEQFF

J gene: TRBJ2-3
V gene: TRBV5-1
CDR3 length: 14
CDR3 protein: CASRPLGESDTQYF

J gene: TRBJ2-2
V gene: TRBV18
CDR3 length: 13
CDR3 protein: CASSPRETGELFF

J gene: TRBJ2-5
V gene: TRBV7-8
CDR3 length: 17
CDR3 protein: CASSLGVVAGGGETQYF

J gene: TRBJ1-6
V gene: TRBV27
CDR3 length: 16
CDR3 protein: CASSFNPPQGSSPLHF

J gene: TRBJ1-1
V gene: TRBV27
CDR3 length: 16
CDR3 protein: CASSFANRGPNTEAFF

J gene: TRBJ1-2
V gene: TRBV19
CDR3 length: 13
CDR3 protein: CASIPPAGYGYTF

J gene: TRBJ2-3
V gene: TRBV7-2
CDR3 length: 13
CDR3 protein: CASSVDLLGTQYF

J gene: TRBJ2-7
V gene: TRBV28
CDR3 length: 17
CDR3 protein: CASRTRGIRRGSYEQYF

J gene: TRBJ2-5
V gene: TRBV6-1
CDR3 length: 14
CDR3 protein: CASRRDQRGETQYF

J gene: TRBJ1-5
V gene: TRBV27
CDR3 length: 14
CDR3 protein: CASSFWGAGQPQHF

J gene: TRBJ1-2
V gene: TRBV6-2/TRBV6-3
CDR3 length: 14
CDR3 protein: CASSGQGPPYGYTF

J gene: TRBJ2-7
V gene: TRBV5-1
CDR3 length: 12
CDR3 protein: CASSLQGNEQYF

J gene: TRBJ1-5
V gene: TRBV20-1
CDR3 length: 14
CDR3 protein: CSARGRDGNQPQHF

J gene: TRBJ1-5
V gene: TRBV10-2
CDR3 length: 11
CDR3 protein: CASSDRGPQHF

J gene: TRBJ2-1
V gene: TRBV27
CDR3 length: 19
CDR3 protein: CASSLFVRGVPSSYNEQFF

J gene: TRBJ2-2
V gene: TRBV7-2
CDR3 length: 16
CDR3 protein: CARSGGRGPGSGELFF

J gene: TRBJ1-5
V gene: TRBV27
CDR3 length: 14
CDR3 protein: CASSTNRVSQPQHF

J gene: TRBJ2-5
V gene: TRBV27
CDR3 length: 17
CDR3 protein: CASSSQRGGRSGETQYF

J gene: TRBJ1-1
V gene: TRBV19
CDR3 length: 15
CDR3 protein: CASSPPPGRGTEAFF

J gene: TRBJ2-5
V gene: TRBV5-1
CDR3 length: 17
CDR3 protein: CASSLVRWGNMEETQYF

J gene: TRBJ1-1
V gene: TRBV7-9
CDR3 length: 15
CDR3 protein: CASSLKWPIDTEAFF

J gene: TRBJ2-7
V gene: TRBV11-3
CDR3 length: 15
CDR3 protein: CASSRGQEVSYEQYF

J gene: TRBJ1-6
V gene: TRBV12-3/TRBV12-4
CDR3 length: 12
CDR3 protein: CASSLNSQGLHF

J gene: TRBJ2-7
V gene: TRBV20-1
CDR3 length: 15
CDR3 protein: CSARDLAGVLYEQYF

J gene: TRBJ1-2
V gene: TRBV6-1
CDR3 length: 11
CDR3 protein: CASTGGIGYTF

J gene: TRBJ1-2
V gene: TRBV30
CDR3 length: 13
CDR3 protein: CAWSEQGDYGYTF

J gene: TRBJ2-7
V gene: TRBV19
CDR3 length: 15
CDR3 protein: CASSFDRATTYEQYF

J gene: TRBJ2-3
V gene: TRBV7-2
CDR3 length: 15
CDR3 protein: CASSLGASGTDTQYF

J gene: TRBJ2-3
V gene: TRBV4-1
CDR3 length: 14
CDR3 protein: CASSPQGMADTQYF

J gene: TRBJ1-2
V gene: TRBV30
CDR3 length: 12
CDR3 protein: CAYSGQGDGYTF

J gene: TRBJ1-2
V gene: TRBV20-1
CDR3 length: 13
CDR3 protein: CSASDGGNYGYTF

J gene: TRBJ2-1
V gene: TRBV20-1
CDR3 length: 15
CDR3 protein: CSARTAGTRTNEQFF

J gene: TRBJ2-6
V gene: TRBV6-1
CDR3 length: 14
CDR3 protein: CASSLDSGANVLTF

J gene: TRBJ1-2
V gene: TRBV19
CDR3 length: 17
CDR3 protein: CASSRVLRGQGQDGYTF

J gene: TRBJ1-5
V gene: TRBV27
CDR3 length: 18
CDR3 protein: CASSPYVGPSGGNQPQHF

J gene: TRBJ1-5
V gene: TRBV27
CDR3 length: 15
CDR3 protein: CASSAGTGRGQPQHF

J gene: TRBJ2-1
V gene: TRBV6-5
CDR3 length: 16
CDR3 protein: CASSYRRGDSYNEQFF

J gene: TRBJ2-1
V gene: TRBV7-2
CDR3 length: 15
CDR3 protein: CASSLEASRVNEQFF

J gene: TRBJ2-2
V gene: TRBV27
CDR3 length: 16
CDR3 protein: CASSSRQGVNTGELFF

J gene: TRBJ2-1
V gene: TRBV7-2
CDR3 length: 13
CDR3 protein: CASSLKGANEQFF

J gene: TRBJ1-1
V gene: TRBV5-6
CDR3 length: 15
CDR3 protein: CTSSTGDRGWSEAFF